Here is one TCR beta chain with its context. What it binds is not known. This specimen comes from a study of cytomegalovirus exposure and HLA in healthy donors. Overall study findings and caveats: Most TCR sequences were seen very rarely across donors, but some public TCRs occurred in many. In an earlier analysis, most TCR beta V segments were productive about 87% or about 30% of the time.

Primers: 60 Vbeta forward and 13 Jbeta reverse. Here immunoSEQ multiplex PCR was the method, and the copy in TCRdb shows in-frame clones only, minus some. Of 95,000 to 150,000 clones listed, roughly 82% were seen once; the top ten hold 9.5% to 15%. The CDR3 has 15 residues. Material: PBMCs. This chain links TRBV21-1 with TRBJ2-7; the table's D call, TRBD2, was not checked against the DNA. TRBV21-1 is listed as a pseudogene. The sequence was obtained from a woman aged 40 to 49 in good health and CMV-seropositive. The CDR3 is CASSEEGTNSYEQYF. The CDR3 region has the DNA TGTGCCAGCAGCGAGGAGGGGACGAACTCCTACGAGCAGTACTTC.